One T cell receptor (beta chain) is described in this entry. Trimming took 4 bases from V and 5 from J, leaving 18 bases between them. This CDR3 has 16 amino acids. Germline CDR1 and CDR2: LNHDA and SQIVND (reference sequence). Original processing notes: The assay estimated nucleated cells by amplifying reference gene primers. The method was immunoSEQ multiplex PCR; TCRdb's version includes in-frame clones alone and lacks a portion of them. The V and J calls and clone size were taken over from that table, and D and trimming were inferred from the DNA. The table has some 530,000 clones, 70% to 90% seen once; the top ten hold 3% to 4%. The data stem from a study of blood T cell repertoires in COVID-19. Overall study: Both acute and convalescent COVID-19 samples were obtained from the United States, Italy and Spain. In each case, the material was cDNA or gDNA derived from T cells, B-cell-depleted T cells, or PBMCs.

The gene calls are TRBV19 and TRBJ2-1; D might be TRBD1 (6 bases). The TCR sequence derives from a human donor in a cohort sampled during active COVID-19. Sequencing was performed on peripheral blood. For the CDR3, the DNA is TGTGCCAGTAGTAGGGGCACACAGGGTTCCAACAATGAGCAGTTCTTC. Translated: CASSRGTQGSNNEQFF.